This passage covers 30 T cell receptor beta chains from one sample sequenced in a study of radiation and T cells in renal cell carcinoma. The method was immunoSEQ multiplex PCR; TCRdb's version includes in-frame clones alone and lacks a portion of them. The sample carries 150,000 or so clones, 88% recorded once. Time point specified: baseline pretreatment blood. Treatment in this sample: 15 Gy SBRT to primary tumor, nephrectomy 4 weeks later. Here the sequenced sample was blood, taken from a patient whose treatment included radiotherapy and nephrectomy. The receptors here all came from a woman aged 70-85 years with renal cell carcinoma.

As to this clone: One end of the junction is discordant with germline, which a read error may explain. The chain has TRBV7-3 and TRBJ1-1; D unclear. There are 13 residues in the CDR3. The V gene's germline CDR1 is SGHTA and CDR2 FQGTGA. In DNA form, the CDR3 reads TGTGCCAGCAGCCTAACACTCCTCGGGGAAGCTTTCTTT. Amino acids: CASSLTLLGEAFF. Combining the CDR3 with reference TRBV7-3 and TRBJ1-1 gives the whole variable domain GAGVSQTPSNKVTEKGKYVELRCDPISGHTALYWYRQSLGQGPEFLIYFQGTGAADDSGLPNDRFFAVRPEGSVSTLKIQRTERGDSAVYLCASSLTLLGEAFFGQGTRLTVV.

The rearrangement joins TRBV6-5 to TRBJ2-7, with D hard to call. V lost 4 bases, J lost 2 bases, and 3 bases lay in between. Germline V CDR1 and CDR2: MNHEY, SVGAGI. The CDR3 runs 11 residues. The CDR3: CASSSTYEQYF. For the CDR3, the DNA is TGTGCCAGCAGTTCCACCTACGAGCAGTACTTC.

In the case of this clone: The identical CDR3 is also encoded by other nucleotide sequences in the sample. V is TRBV25-1 and J is TRBJ2-3; TRBD2 is a possible D gene (6 bases). Germline-derived CDR1 and CDR2 are MGHDK and SYGVNS. The CDR3 spans 12 residues. V was shortened by 4 bases and J by 8 bases, with 10 bases between the two germline ends. CDR3 DNA: TGTGCCAGCAGTGTATCCGGGGGTACGCAGTATTTT. It is translated as CASSVSGGTQYF. The full variable domain, rest sourced from reference TRBV25-1 and TRBJ2-3, is EADIYQTPRYLVIGTGKKITLECSQTMGHDKMYWYQQDPGMELHLIHYSYGVNSTEKGDLSSESTVSRIRTEHFPLTLESARPSHTSQYLCASSVSGGTQYFGPGTRLTVL.

The rearrangement links TRBV6-6 to TRBJ1-5; no reliable D call. The CDR3 is made up of 14 amino acids. V was trimmed by 2 bases and J by 0 bases, leaving 5 bases between them. CDR1 and CDR2 from the germline V gene are MNHNY and SVGAGI (reference sequence). Written as DNA, the CDR3 is TGTGCCAGCAGTTACAGGGATAGCAATCAGCCCCAGCATTTT. Translation gives CASSYRDSNQPQHF.

The chain has TRBV7-2 and TRBJ1-5; 8 nucleotides agree with TRBD1. The V segment lost 6 bases and the J segment 5 bases; nucleotides outside the gene matches: 0. The CDR3 runs 12 residues. From germline, CDR1 is SGHTA and CDR2 FQGNSA. This CDR3 reads CASRTGDQPQHF. CDR3 DNA: TGTGCCAGCAGGACAGGGGATCAGCCCCAGCATTTT.

The V and J genes are TRBV27 and TRBJ1-2; 9 nucleotides align to TRBD1. Looked up from germline, CDR1 is MNHEY and CDR2 is SMNVEV (reference sequence). The CDR3 is 14 amino acids. V lost 5 bases and J lost 3; bases outside the gene matches: 4. Here the CDR3 reads CASSPRTGDYGYTF. CDR3 nucleotides: TGTGCCAGCAGTCCCAGGACAGGGGACTATGGCTACACCTTC.

V and J are TRBV6-1 and TRBJ2-2; D is unresolved. V was pared by 7 bases and J by 1 base, with 10 bases between. This CDR3 spans 14 amino acids. CDR1 is MNHNS and CDR2 is SASEGT in the germline V gene. The CDR3 protein is CASILVLNTGELFF. The CDR3 nucleotides are TGTGCCAGCATTCTGGTTTTGAACACCGGGGAGCTGTTTTTT.

A single count supports this clone. The CDR3 here is CASSEGGWYGYTF. The CDR3 nucleotides read TGTGCCAGCAGTGAAGGGGGGTGGTATGGCTACACCTTC. The rearrangement joins TRBV6-1 to TRBJ1-2, with D perhaps matching TRBD1 (5 bases). CDR1 and CDR2 (germline): MNHNS, SASEGT. V lost 1 base and J 5 bases, leaving 8 bases between the germline ends. The CDR3 runs to 13 residues.

Only one count was recorded for this clone. This chain connects TRBV12-5 to TRBJ1-6, with a tentative D call TRBD1 (6 bases). The CDR3 runs to 18 residues. CDR1 and CDR2 (germline): LGHNT, FRNRAP. V lost 6 bases and J 2 bases, leaving 20 bases between the germline ends. DNA of the CDR3: TGTGCTAGTGGGGGGGGCAGGGTCGCCTCGCCCTATAATTCACCCCTCCACTTT. Its translation: CASGGGRVASPYNSPLHF.

This sequence joins TRBV5-4 and TRBJ1-1; a possible D gene is TRBD1 (5 bases). From germline, CDR1 is SGHNT and CDR2 YYREEE (reference sequence). This CDR3 contains 14 residues. V dropped 4 bases and J dropped 6 bases, with 16 bases sitting between them. CDR3 coding DNA: TGTGCCAGCAGCCCTGATGGGGGTTGGGCTGAAGCTTTCTTT. Amino acid sequence: CASSPDGGWAEAFF.

This clone was detected only once. The chain employs TRBV28 and TRBJ2-2, with 8 nucleotides matching TRBD1. The CDR3 sequence is 14 residues long. Germline CDR1 MDHEN, CDR2 SYDVKM. Trimming cost V 8 bases and J 4 bases; bases outside gene matches: 6. The DNA for the CDR3 is TGTGCCAGCTCCGAAACAGGGGGCACCGGGGAGCTGTTTTTT. Its translation is CASSETGGTGELFF.

The V call is TRBV28, the J call TRBJ2-5; no firm D call. The CDR3 has 14 residues. CDR1 is MDHEN and CDR2 is SYDVKM in the germline V gene. The V end was cut by 3 bases, the J end by 1 base, with 9 bases between. CDR3 region: CASSLTTLQETQYF. The CDR3 coding sequence is TGTGCCAGCAGTTTGACCACTCTCCAAGAGACCCAGTACTTC.

This clone showed up just once. V gene TRBV4-3 combines with J gene TRBJ2-3, with D uncertain. Germline-derived CDR1 and CDR2 are LGHNA and YSLEER. CDR3 size: 14 residues. The germline V and J ends were trimmed by 0 bases and 2 bases, with 6 bases remaining between them. CDR3 amino acids: CASSQDLHTDTQYF. The CDR3 DNA follows: TGCGCCAGCAGCCAAGATCTCCACACAGATACGCAGTATTTT.

J is TRBJ1-1 and V is TRBV29-1, with unresolved D. V was trimmed by 3 bases and J by 5 bases, leaving 13 bases between them. Germline V gene sequence: CDR1 SQVTM, CDR2 ANQGSEA. The CDR3 covers 13 residues. CDR3 amino acids: CSVEGHGGTEAFF. The CDR3 nucleotides are TGCAGCGTTGAGGGCCACGGAGGGACTGAAGCTTTCTTT.

The chain combines TRBV28 with TRBJ1-1, with D hard to call. The CDR3 spans 12 residues. Germline CDR1 and CDR2: MDHEN and SYDVKM. Deletions cut 6 bases from V and 5 bases from J, with 10 bases between. The CDR3 sequence is CASRRGWTEAFF. In DNA, the CDR3 is TGTGCCAGCAGACGTGGTTGGACTGAAGCTTTCTTT.

The chain is built from TRBV19 and TRBJ2-3; TRBD1 aligns across 9 bases. The trim removed 9 bases at V and 2 bases at J, leaving 3 bases unmatched. This CDR3 has 13 residues. The germline CDR1 and CDR2 sequences are LNHDA and SQIVND (reference sequence). CDR3 residues: CARGQGNTDTQYF. In nucleotides, the CDR3 is TGTGCCAGAGGACAGGGGAACACAGATACGCAGTATTTT.

The genes are TRBV30 and TRBJ2-7; TRBD1 matches 10 bases. Trimming took 0 bases from V and 1 from J; bases not matched to a gene: 3. Germline loops: CDR1 GTSNPN, CDR2 SVGIG (reference sequence). The length of the CDR3 is 15 residues. In nucleotides, the CDR3 is TGTGCCTGGAGTGTGGGACAGGGGCCTTCCTACGAGCAGTACTTC. It is translated as CAWSVGQGPSYEQYF.

The chain couples TRBV14 to TRBJ1-2; D unresolved. Looked up from germline, CDR1 is SGHDN and CDR2 is FVKESK. With 5 bases removed from V and 7 bases from J, the gap between germline ends came to 14 bases. This CDR3 contains 13 residues. CDR3 DNA: TGTGCCAGCAGCGCTAATCCATGGGGTGGCTACACCTTC. Its translation is CASSANPWGGYTF.

This clone was observed a few times. The rearrangement uses TRBV5-1 and TRBJ2-5; TRBD1 might be the D (6 bases). CDR3 length: 15 amino acids. Per germline, CDR1 SGHRS and CDR2 YFSETQ. Trimming pared 2 bases from V and 4 bases from J, leaving 15 bases between. The CDR3 DNA is TGCGCCAGCAGCTTAACGGCCCGAGGGGGAGAGACCCAGTACTTC. It encodes CASSLTARGGETQYF.

The chain carries TRBV9 and TRBJ2-3; 10 bases map to TRBD2. Germline trimming cut 3 bases from V and 1 base from J; bases unmatched to any gene: 2. This CDR3 is 15 amino acids long. Germline V CDR1 and CDR2: SGDLS, YYNGEE. CDR3 residues: CASSDGTSGTDTQYF. CDR3 nucleotides: TGTGCCAGCAGCGACGGGACTAGCGGCACAGATACGCAGTATTTT.

The rearrangement joins TRBV2 to TRBJ2-7, with a tentative D call TRBD2 (5 bases). Germline CDR1 reads SNHLY; CDR2 reads FYNNEI. V lost 8 bases and J 6 bases, leaving 11 bases between the germline ends. This CDR3 spans 11 amino acids. The CDR3 coding sequence is TGTGCCAGCGCGCTCGGACTCGAGCAGTACTTC. Residues: CASALGLEQYF.

This clone has only one observation. The J gene is TRBJ2-5, the V gene TRBV6-5, with TRBD1 as a possible D gene (6 bases). The tail of the sequence fits TRBJ2-7 better, so the J call may be wrong. Germline CDR1 reads MNHEY; CDR2 reads SVGAGI. This CDR3 has 15 residues. Here the CDR3 reads CASSIGTPPSYEQYF. CDR3 nucleotide sequence: TGTGCCAGCAGTATCGGGACACCCCCTTCCTACGAGCAGTACTTC.

The CDR3 spells CASSLAGLDEQYF. The CDR3 region has the DNA TGTGCCAGCAGCTTGGCAGGGTTGGACGAGCAGTACTTC. The chain joins TRBV5-4 to TRBJ2-7; TRBD1 might be the D (5 bases). Trimming took off 0 bases at V and 5 bases at J, with 9 bases between the two ends. CDR1 is SGHNT and CDR2 is YYREEE in the germline V gene (reference sequence). The CDR3 covers 13 residues.

The V and J genes are TRBV6-1 and TRBJ1-1, with D unclear. The CDR3 consists of 12 residues. Trimming took 5 bases from V and 8 from J, leaving 12 bases between them. Germline V CDR1 and CDR2: MNHNS, SASEGT. The CDR3: CASSPGPWEAFF. The CDR3 coding sequence is TGTGCCAGCAGTCCCGGGCCCTGGGAAGCTTTCTTT.

Worth noting for this clone: Other nucleotide sequences from this sample produce the same CDR3. This chain uses TRBV7-2 with TRBJ1-1, with D hard to call. The germline CDR1 and CDR2 sequences are SGHTA and FQGNSA. V lost 1 base to trimming and J lost 0 bases, with 6 bases between them. This CDR3 is 14 amino acids long. CDR3 sequence reads: CASSLDRLNTEAFF. The CDR3 DNA follows: TGTGCCAGCAGCTTAGACAGATTGAACACTGAAGCTTTCTTT.

The CDR3 DNA reads TGTGCCAGCAGCTTAGCGCCTAGCGGGGGGAGTTCGCAGTACTTC. Its translation: CASSLAPSGGSSQYF. The gene calls are TRBV7-6 and TRBJ2-7, with 11 bases matching TRBD2. Trimming cost V 0 bases and J 9 bases; bases outside gene matches: 7. The CDR3 consists of 15 residues. Per the germline V gene, CDR1 is SGHVS and CDR2 is FNYEAQ.

The chain recombines TRBV7-3 with TRBJ2-1; perhaps TRBD1 as D (5 bases). The CDR3 covers 15 residues. The germline V and J ends were trimmed by 4 bases and 0 bases, with 10 bases remaining between them. The germline CDR1 and CDR2 sequences are SGHTA and FQGTGA. In DNA, the CDR3 is TGTGCCAGCAGCTCCAGGGTAGGCTCCTACAATGAGCAGTTCTTC. Translating gives CASSSRVGSYNEQFF.

The sample holds one count of this clone. This chain links TRBV9 with TRBJ2-7, with TRBD2 matching 7 bases. Germline CDR1 is SGDLS and CDR2 is YYNGEE. CDR3 length equals 15 residues. Trimming at V came to 0 bases and at J to 2 bases, leaving 5 bases not matched to a gene. In DNA, the CDR3 is TGTGCCAGCAGCGTAGGTCAGGGAGGGACCTACGAGCAGTACTTC. It specifies CASSVGQGGTYEQYF.

The chain uses TRBV7-2 and TRBJ2-7; D is unresolved. The CDR3 sequence is 11 residues long. CDR1 and CDR2 from the germline V gene are SGHTA and FQGNSA. The V end lost 0 bases, the J end lost 5 bases, and 2 bases lay between the germline ends. The CDR3 loop reads CASSLADEQYF. The CDR3 DNA is TGTGCCAGCAGCTTAGCGGACGAGCAGTACTTC.

The CDR3 coding sequence is TGTGCCAGCAGACGTCAGGGGGCCGTCACTGAAGCTTTCTTT. It translates to CASRRQGAVTEAFF. The chain has TRBV7-9 and TRBJ1-1; 8 positions match TRBD1. The CDR3 length is 14 residues. Unmatched junction bases numbered 7, after V lost 6 bases and J lost 4 bases. CDR1 SEHNR and CDR2 FQNEAQ come from the germline V gene (reference sequence).